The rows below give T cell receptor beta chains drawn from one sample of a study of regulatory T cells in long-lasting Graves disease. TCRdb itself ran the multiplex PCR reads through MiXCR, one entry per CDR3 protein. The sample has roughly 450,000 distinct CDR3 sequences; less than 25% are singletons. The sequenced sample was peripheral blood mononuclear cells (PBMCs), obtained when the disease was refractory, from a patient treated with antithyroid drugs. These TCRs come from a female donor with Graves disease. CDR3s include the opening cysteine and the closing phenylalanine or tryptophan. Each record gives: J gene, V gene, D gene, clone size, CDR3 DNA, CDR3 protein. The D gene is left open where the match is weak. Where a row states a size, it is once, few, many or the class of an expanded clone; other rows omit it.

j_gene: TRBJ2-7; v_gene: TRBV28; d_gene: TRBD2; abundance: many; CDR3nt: TGTGCCAGCAGTCAAGGGATACTAGCGGGAGTTTACGAGCAGTACTTC; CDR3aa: CASSQGILAGVYEQYF
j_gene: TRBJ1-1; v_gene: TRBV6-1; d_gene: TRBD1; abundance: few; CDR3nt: TGTGCCAGCAGTCCCCTGGGGACAGGTGGCACTGAAGCTTTCTTT; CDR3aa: CASSPLGTGGTEAFF
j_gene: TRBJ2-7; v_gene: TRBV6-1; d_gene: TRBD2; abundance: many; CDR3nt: TGTGCCAGTAAGCGGCGGGGGTCCTACGAGCAGTACTTC; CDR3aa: CASKRRGSYEQYF
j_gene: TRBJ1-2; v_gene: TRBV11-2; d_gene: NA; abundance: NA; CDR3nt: TGTGCCAGCAGCTTAGCCCTGGACAGCTTTACGGGCTACACCTTC; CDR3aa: CASSLALDSFTGYTF
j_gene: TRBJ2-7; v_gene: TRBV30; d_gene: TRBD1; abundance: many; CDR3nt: TGTGCCTGGAGTGGGGGACAGGGGCCCTACGAGCAGTACTTC; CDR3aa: CAWSGGQGPYEQYF
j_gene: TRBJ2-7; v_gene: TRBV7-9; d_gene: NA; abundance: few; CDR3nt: TGTGCCAGCAGCCATGGAGGGCGGACCTACGAGCAGTACTTC; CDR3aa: CASSHGGRTYEQYF
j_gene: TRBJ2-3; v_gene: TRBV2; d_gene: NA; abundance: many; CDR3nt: TGTGCCAGCAGTGTATTCAGAAATGGGGATACGCAGTATTTT; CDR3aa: CASSVFRNGDTQYF
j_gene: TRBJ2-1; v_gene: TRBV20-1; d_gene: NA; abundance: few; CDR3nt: TGCAGTGCTGAGGTAGGGACCTCCTACAATGAGCAGTTCTTC; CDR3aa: CSAEVGTSYNEQFF
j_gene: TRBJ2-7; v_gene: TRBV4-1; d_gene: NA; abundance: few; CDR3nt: TGCGCCAGCAGCCAAGTACAGGGACACGAGCAGTACTTC; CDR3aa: CASSQVQGHEQYF
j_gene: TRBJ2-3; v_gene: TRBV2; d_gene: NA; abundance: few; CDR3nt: TGTGCCAGCAAGGTGGAGACGGGAGACACAGATACGCAGTATTTT; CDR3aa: CASKVETGDTDTQYF
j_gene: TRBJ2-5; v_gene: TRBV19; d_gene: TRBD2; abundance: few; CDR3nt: TGTGCCAGTACAAGGACTAGCGGGAGGGCACGAGAGACCCAGTACTTC; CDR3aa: CASTRTSGRARETQYF
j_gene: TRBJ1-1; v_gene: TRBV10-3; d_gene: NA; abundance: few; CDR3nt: TGTGCCATCAGCGTGGATTCTGAAGCTTTCTTT; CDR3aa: CAISVDSEAFF
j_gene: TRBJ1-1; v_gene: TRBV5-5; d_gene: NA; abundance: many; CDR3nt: TGTGCCAGCAGCCCTACAGGGCCTGAAGCTTTCTTT; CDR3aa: CASSPTGPEAFF
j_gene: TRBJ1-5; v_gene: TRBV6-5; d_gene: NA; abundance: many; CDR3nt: TGTGCCAGCAGTTATACGGGCAGCCCTAGCAATCAGCCCCAGCATTTT; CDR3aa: CASSYTGSPSNQPQHF
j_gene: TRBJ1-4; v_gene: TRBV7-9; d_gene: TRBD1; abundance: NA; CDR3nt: TGTGCCAGCAGCCCCCGGGACAGGGGGTCTAATGAAAAACTGTTTTTT; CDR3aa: CASSPRDRGSNEKLFF
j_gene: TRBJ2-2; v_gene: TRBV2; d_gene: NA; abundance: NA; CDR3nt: TGTGCCAGCAGTGAATACGACGGCGGGGAGCTGTTTTTT; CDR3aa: CASSEYDGGELFF
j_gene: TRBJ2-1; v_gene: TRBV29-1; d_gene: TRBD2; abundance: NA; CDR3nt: TGCAGCGTTGGTCCTAGCGGGACATACAATGAGCAGTTCTTC; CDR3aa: CSVGPSGTYNEQFF
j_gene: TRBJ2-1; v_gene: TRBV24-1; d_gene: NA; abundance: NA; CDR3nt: TGTGCCACCAGTGACCCCGGACTCTTCACCTACAATGAGCAGTTCTTC; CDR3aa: CATSDPGLFTYNEQFF
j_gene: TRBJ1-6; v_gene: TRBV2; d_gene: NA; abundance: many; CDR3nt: TGTGCCAGCAGTGAAGCAAAGGGTTGGAATTCACCCCTCCACTTT; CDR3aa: CASSEAKGWNSPLHF
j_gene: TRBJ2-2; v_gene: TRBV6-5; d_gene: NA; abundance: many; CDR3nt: TGTGCCAGCAGTTACTCGGGACTCTCCACGGACACCGGGGAGCTGTTTTTT; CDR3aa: CASSYSGLSTDTGELFF
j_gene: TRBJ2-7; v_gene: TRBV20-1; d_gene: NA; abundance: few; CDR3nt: TGCAGTGCTCTGCGACTCTGGGGGAGCGGCAACGAGCAGTACTTC; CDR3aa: CSALRLWGSGNEQYF
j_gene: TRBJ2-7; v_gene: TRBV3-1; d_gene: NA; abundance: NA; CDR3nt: TGTGCCAGCAGCCCATTCGACGGCTACGAGCAGTACTTC; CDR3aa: CASSPFDGYEQYF
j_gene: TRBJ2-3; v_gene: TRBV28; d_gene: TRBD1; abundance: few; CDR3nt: TGTGCCAGCAGTTTACAGGGGGCGACAGATACGCAGTATTTT; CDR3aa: CASSLQGATDTQYF
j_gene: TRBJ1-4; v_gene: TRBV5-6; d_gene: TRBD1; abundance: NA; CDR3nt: TGTGCCAGCACTGGACAGGGCCATGAAAAACTGTTTTTT; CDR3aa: CASTGQGHEKLFF
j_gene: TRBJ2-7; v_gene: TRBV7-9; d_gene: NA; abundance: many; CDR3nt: TGTGCCAGCAACCCCGGGACCGGCTCCTACGAGCAGTACTTC; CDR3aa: CASNPGTGSYEQYF
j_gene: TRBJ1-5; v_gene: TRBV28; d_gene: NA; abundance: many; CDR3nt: TGTGCCAGCAGTTTATTGCAGGGCTCGCCCCAGCATTTT; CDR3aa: CASSLLQGSPQHF
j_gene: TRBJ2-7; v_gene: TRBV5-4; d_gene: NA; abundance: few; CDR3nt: TGTGCCAGCAGCTTGGCCGGGGGAGGTTCTCACTACGAGCAGTACTTC; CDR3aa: CASSLAGGGSHYEQYF
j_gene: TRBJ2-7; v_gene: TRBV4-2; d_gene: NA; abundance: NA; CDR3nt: TGTGCCAGCAGCCAAGTAGGTGGGAGTGATCCGTACTTC; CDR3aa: CASSQVGGSDPYF
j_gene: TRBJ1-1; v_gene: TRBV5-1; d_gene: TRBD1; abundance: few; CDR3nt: TGCGCCAGCAGCTTGGAAAGGGACAGCATGAACACTGAAGCTTTCTTT; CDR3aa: CASSLERDSMNTEAFF
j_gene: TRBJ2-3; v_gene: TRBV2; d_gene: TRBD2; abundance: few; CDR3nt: TGTGCCAGCAGCAAGACTAGCGGCCCGGGGGATACGCAGTATTTT; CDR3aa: CASSKTSGPGDTQYF
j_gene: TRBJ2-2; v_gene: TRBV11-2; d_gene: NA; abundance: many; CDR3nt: TGTGCCAGCAGCGCGCGTCATACTGGCACCGGGGAGCTGTTTTTT; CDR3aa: CASSARHTGTGELFF
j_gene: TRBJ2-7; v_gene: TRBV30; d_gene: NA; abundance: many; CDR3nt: TGTGCCTGGGAGGGGGGGAGCTCCTACGAGCAGTACTTC; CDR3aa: CAWEGGSSYEQYF
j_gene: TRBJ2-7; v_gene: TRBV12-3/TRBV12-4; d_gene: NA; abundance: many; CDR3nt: TGTGCCAGCAGCCTTACCGGCCCCCAAGAGCAGTACTTC; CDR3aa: CASSLTGPQEQYF
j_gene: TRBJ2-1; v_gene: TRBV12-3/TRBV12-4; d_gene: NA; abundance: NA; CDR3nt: TGTGCCAGCAGGTTCCTCTTGCTCGGGAGTTCCAATGAGCAGTTCTTC; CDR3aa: CASRFLLLGSSNEQFF
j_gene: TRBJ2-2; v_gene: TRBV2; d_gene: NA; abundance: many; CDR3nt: TGCGCCAGCAGCTTGGCCGATACCGGGGAGCTGTTTTTT; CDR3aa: CASSLADTGELFF
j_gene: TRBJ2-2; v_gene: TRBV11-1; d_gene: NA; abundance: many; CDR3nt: TGTGCCAGCAGCCCCGAGAACACCGGGGAGCTGTTTTTT; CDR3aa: CASSPENTGELFF
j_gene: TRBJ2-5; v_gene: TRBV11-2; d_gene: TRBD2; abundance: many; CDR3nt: TGTGCCAGCAGCCCTACACCGGGGGGGGAGGGATCAGAGACCCAGTACTTC; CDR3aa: CASSPTPGGEGSETQYF
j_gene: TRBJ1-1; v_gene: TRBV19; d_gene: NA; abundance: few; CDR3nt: TGTGCCAGTAGTGCCGCCATGAACACTGAAGCTTTCTTT; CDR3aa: CASSAAMNTEAFF
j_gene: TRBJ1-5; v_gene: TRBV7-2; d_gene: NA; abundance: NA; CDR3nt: TGTGCCAGCAGCGATCCACGGAGCAATCAGCCCCAGCATTTT; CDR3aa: CASSDPRSNQPQHF
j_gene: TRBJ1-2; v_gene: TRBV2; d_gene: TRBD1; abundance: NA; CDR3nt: TGTGCCAGCAGTCGGACAGGGGGCGCGGCCGGCTATGGCTACACCTTC; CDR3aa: CASSRTGGAAGYGYTF
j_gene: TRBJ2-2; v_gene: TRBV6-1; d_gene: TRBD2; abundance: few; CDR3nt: TGTGCCAGCAGCCGCCGGGGACTAGCGGGAGTTGGAACCGGGGAGCTGTTTTTT; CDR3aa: CASSRRGLAGVGTGELFF
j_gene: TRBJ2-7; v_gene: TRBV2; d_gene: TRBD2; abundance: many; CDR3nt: TGTGCCAGCAGTGATCCGGGACTACTCTCCTACGAGCAGTACTTC; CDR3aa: CASSDPGLLSYEQYF
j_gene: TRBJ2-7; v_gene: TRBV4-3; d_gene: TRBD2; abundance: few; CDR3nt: TGCGCCAGCACCCTTGTAGCGGGAGGGTCCTACGAGCAGTACTTC; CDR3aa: CASTLVAGGSYEQYF
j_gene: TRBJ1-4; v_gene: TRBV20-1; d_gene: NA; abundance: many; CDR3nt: TGCAGTGCGTTGGCTCAGAATGATGAAAAACTGTTTTTT; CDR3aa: CSALAQNDEKLFF
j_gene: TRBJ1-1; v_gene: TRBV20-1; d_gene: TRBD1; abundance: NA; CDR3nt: TGCAGTGCTAGAGATTGGACAGGCAGGAGGACTGAAGCTTTCTTT; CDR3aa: CSARDWTGRRTEAFF
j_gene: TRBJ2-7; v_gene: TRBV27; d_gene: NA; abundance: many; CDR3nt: TGTGCCAGCAGTTACCAATTCAGGGCACTTCGCAACGAGCAGTACTTC; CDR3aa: CASSYQFRALRNEQYF
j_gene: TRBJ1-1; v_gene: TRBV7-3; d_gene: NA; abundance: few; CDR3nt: TGTGCCAGCAGCTTAAGTTATCTGTCCACTGAAGCTTTCTTT; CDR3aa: CASSLSYLSTEAFF
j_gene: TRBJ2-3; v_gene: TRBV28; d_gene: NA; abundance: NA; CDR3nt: TGTGCCAGCAGTTTACGGCACCTCACAGATACGCAGTATTTT; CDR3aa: CASSLRHLTDTQYF
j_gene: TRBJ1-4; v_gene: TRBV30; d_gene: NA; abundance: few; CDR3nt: TGTGCCTGGAGCCCGGGTGAGGAAAAACTGTTTTTT; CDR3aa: CAWSPGEEKLFF